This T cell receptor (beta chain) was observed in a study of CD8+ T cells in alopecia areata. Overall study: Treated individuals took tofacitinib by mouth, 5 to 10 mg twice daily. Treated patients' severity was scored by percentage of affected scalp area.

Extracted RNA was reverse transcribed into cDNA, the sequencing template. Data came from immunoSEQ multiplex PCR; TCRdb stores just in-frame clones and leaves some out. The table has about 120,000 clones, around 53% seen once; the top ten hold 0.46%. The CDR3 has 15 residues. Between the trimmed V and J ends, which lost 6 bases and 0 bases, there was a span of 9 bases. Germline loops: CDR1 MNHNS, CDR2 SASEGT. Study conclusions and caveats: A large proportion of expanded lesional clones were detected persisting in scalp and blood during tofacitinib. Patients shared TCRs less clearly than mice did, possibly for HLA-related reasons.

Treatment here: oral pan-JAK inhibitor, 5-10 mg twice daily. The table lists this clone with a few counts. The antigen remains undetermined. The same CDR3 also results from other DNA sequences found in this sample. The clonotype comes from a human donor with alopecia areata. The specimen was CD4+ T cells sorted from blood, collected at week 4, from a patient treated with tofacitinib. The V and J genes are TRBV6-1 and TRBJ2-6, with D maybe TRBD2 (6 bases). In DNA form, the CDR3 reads TGTGCCAGCAGGCTCGGGGGCTCTGGGGCCAACGTCCTGACTTTC. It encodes CASRLGGSGANVLTF.